Presented here are 21 T cell receptor beta chains from one specimen sequenced in a study of blood T cell repertoires in COVID-19. Assay: immunoSEQ multiplex PCR; the TCRdb copy retains only in-frame clones and omits some. The table lists around 200,000 clones, about three quarters of them singletons, with less than 7% in the top ten. The material sequenced was peripheral blood. These receptors all stem from a woman between 65 and 79 years old with acute or convalescent COVID-19.

V usage is TRBV7-2 and J usage is TRBJ1-2, with unresolved D. V gave up 5 bases and J gave up 2 bases, with 12 bases separating them. Germline CDR1 reads SGHTA; CDR2 reads FQGNSA. The CDR3 extends over 14 amino acids. CDR3 nucleotides: TGTGCCAGCAGCGCAACTGGGCAGAACTATGGCTACACCTTC. Its translation is CASSATGQNYGYTF. The variable domain in full, completed from reference TRBV7-2 and TRBJ1-2, reads GAGVSQSPSNKVTEKGKDVELRCDPISGHTALYWYRQSLGQGLEFLIYFQGNSAPDKSGLPSDRFSAERTGGSVSTLTIQRTQQEDSAVYLCASSATGQNYGYTFGSGTRLTVV.

The chain couples TRBV7-9 to TRBJ1-4; D unclear. V was shortened by 6 bases and J by 0 bases, with 11 bases between the two germline ends. This CDR3 is built from 15 residues. CDR1 is SEHNR and CDR2 is FQNEAQ in the germline V gene (reference sequence). Here the CDR3 DNA reads TGTGCCAGCAGGGCAACAGAAACAACTAATGAAAAACTGTTTTTT. Amino acid sequence: CASRATETTNEKLFF. Complete variable domain (other parts from reference TRBV7-9 and TRBJ1-4): DTGVSQNPRHKITKRGQNVTFRCDPISEHNRLYWYRQTLGQGPEFLTYFQNEAQLEKSRLLSDRFSAERPKGSFSTLEIQRTEQGDSAMYLCASRATETTNEKLFFGSGTQLSVL.

This clone has just a few counts. The CDR3 is CASSSGREDRTRTDTQYF. The CDR3 DNA sequence: TGTGCCAGCAGTTCGGGCAGGGAGGATCGCACACGCACAGATACGCAGTATTTT. The genes are TRBV27 and TRBJ2-3; perhaps TRBD2 as D (6 bases). The ends were cut back, 4 bases at V and 1 base at J, with 21 bases in the middle. Germline V CDR1 and CDR2: MNHEY, SMNVEV (reference sequence). The CDR3 loop spans 18 amino acids.

The CDR3, as DNA: TGTGCCAGCAGCCAATCGCTAGCAGTCTACTTC. It is translated as CASSQSLAVYF. The V call is TRBV3-1 (or the pseudogene TRBV3-2), the J call TRBJ2-7, with D perhaps matching TRBD2 (5 bases). The CDR3 totals 11 residues. V dropped 2 bases and J dropped 13 bases, with 12 bases sitting between them. Looked up from germline, CDR1 is LGHDT and CDR2 is YNNKEL (reference sequence).

This chain joins TRBV14 and TRBJ2-7, with 12 nucleotides matching TRBD2. This CDR3 is built from 15 residues. Germline V gene sequence: CDR1 SGHDN, CDR2 FVKESK. Trimming took 4 bases from V and 2 from J; bases not matched to a gene: 3. CDR3 coding DNA: TGTGCCAGCAGCCGCCGGACTAGCGGGACCTACGAGCAGTACTTC. Residues: CASSRRTSGTYEQYF. The variable domain in full, with the rest retrieved from reference TRBV14 and TRBJ2-7, is EAGVTQFPSHSVIEKGQTVTLRCDPISGHDNLYWYRRVMGKEIKFLLHFVKESKQDESGMPNNRFLAERTGGTYSTLKVQPAELEDSGVYFCASSRRTSGTYEQYFGPGTRLTVT.

In its sample, this clone was seen many times. This sequence joins TRBV5-1 and TRBJ2-7; 7 bases line up with TRBD1. Losses at the gene ends were 0 bases for V and 5 bases for J; bases not matched to a gene: 8. The CDR3 sequence is 15 residues long. Germline CDR1 reads SGHRS; CDR2 reads YFSETQ. This CDR3 is CASSLGLGQVHEQYF. For the CDR3, the DNA is TGCGCCAGCAGCTTGGGATTAGGACAGGTCCACGAGCAGTACTTC.

This sequence joins TRBV3-1 (or the pseudogene TRBV3-2) and TRBJ1-1; D remains ambiguous. V lost 1 base, J lost 11 bases, and 23 bases lay in between. The germline V gene encodes CDR1 LGHDT and CDR2 YNNKEL (reference sequence). CDR3 length: 16 residues. The CDR3 protein is CASSQGKLRGLSRAFF. The CDR3 DNA reads TGTGCCAGCAGCCAAGGCAAGCTACGTGGGCTTAGTCGGGCTTTCTTT.

This chain uses TRBV19 with TRBJ2-7; D possibly corresponds to TRBD1 (6 bases). The CDR3 has 14 amino acids. V lost 7 bases, J lost 2 bases, and 15 bases lay in between. CDR1 is LNHDA and CDR2 is SQIVND in the germline V gene (reference sequence). CDR3 protein: CASTQGKSPYEQYF. In DNA form, the CDR3 reads TGTGCCAGTACACAGGGTAAGAGTCCCTACGAGCAGTACTTC.

The count of this clone is one. The chain couples TRBV6-2 or TRBV6-3 to TRBJ2-1; TRBD2 aligns across 12 bases. The germline CDR1 and CDR2 sequences are MNHEY and SVGEGT. The V segment lost 4 bases and the J segment 8 bases; nucleotides outside the gene matches: 15. This CDR3 contains 18 residues. The CDR3 here is CASSSTSGLAGGPDEQFF. The CDR3 nucleotides read TGTGCCAGCAGTTCCACGTCCGGCCTAGCGGGAGGGCCGGATGAGCAGTTCTTC.

V usage is TRBV11-2 and J usage is TRBJ2-1; D perhaps matches TRBD1 (5 bases). With 4 bases removed from V and 8 bases from J, the gap between germline ends came to 12 bases. The CDR3 has 13 residues. Looked up from germline, CDR1 is SGHAT and CDR2 is FQNNGV. The CDR3 DNA is TGTGCCAGCAGCTGGGGCAGGTTCGATGAGCAGTTCTTC. It yields the protein CASSWGRFDEQFF.

The chain employs TRBV30 and TRBJ2-7, with TRBD1 matching 10 bases. CDR3 length: 13 residues. The V and J ends lost 6 bases and 4 bases, in that order; junction bases with no gene match: 6. Per the germline V gene, CDR1 is GTSNPN and CDR2 is SVGIG (reference sequence). The CDR3 nucleotides read TGTGCCTGCACCCGGGACAGGGGATACGAGCAGTACTTC. Translated, it gives CACTRDRGYEQYF.

The DNA for the CDR3 is TGCGCCAGCAGCTTGACGGGACTCTACAATGAGCAGTTCTTC. Translated: CASSLTGLYNEQFF. This chain links TRBV5-1 with TRBJ2-1; TRBD2 might be the D (6 bases). The ends were cut back, 1 base at V and 3 bases at J, with 8 bases in the middle. Germline-derived CDR1 and CDR2 are SGHRS and YFSETQ. The CDR3 runs to 14 residues.

The rearrangement uses TRBV28 and TRBJ2-7, with a weak D call TRBD1 (6 bases). Germline CDR1 and CDR2: MDHEN and SYDVKM. This CDR3 has 15 residues. Trimming removed 4 bases from V and 0 bases from J, with 13 bases in between. CDR3 region: CASSSIRGSSYEQYF. In DNA, the CDR3 is TGTGCCAGCAGTTCTATCAGGGGAAGCTCCTACGAGCAGTACTTC.

V is TRBV5-4 and J is TRBJ2-7; 10 nucleotides match TRBD1. V lost 4 bases, J lost 4 bases, and 8 bases stayed unmatched. The CDR3 spans 15 residues. Per germline, CDR1 SGHNT and CDR2 YYREEE (reference sequence). CDR3 residues: CASSPSGGQGYEQYF. The DNA for the CDR3 is TGTGCCAGCAGCCCGTCGGGGGGACAGGGGTACGAGCAGTACTTC.

The V call is TRBV11-3, the J call TRBJ2-6, with TRBD1 as a possible D gene (5 bases). The CDR3 contains 15 residues. Germline values: CDR1 SGHNT, CDR2 YENEEA. The V end was cut by 9 bases, the J end by 0 bases, with 12 bases between. The CDR3 is CASGLTGSGANVLTF. CDR3 in DNA: TGTGCCAGTGGCCTTACAGGCTCTGGGGCCAACGTCCTGACTTTC.

The V call is TRBV3-1 (or the pseudogene TRBV3-2), the J call TRBJ2-2; unclear D gene. Per the germline V gene, CDR1 is LGHDT and CDR2 is YNNKEL (reference sequence). The V end was cut by 5 bases, the J end by 3 bases, with 16 bases between. This CDR3 contains 16 residues. CDR3 protein: CASSASTLADTGELFF. For the CDR3, the DNA is TGTGCCAGCAGCGCAAGTACATTGGCCGACACCGGGGAGCTGTTTTTT.

The gene calls are TRBV19 and TRBJ2-5, with D unclear. From germline, CDR1 is LNHDA and CDR2 SQIVND (reference sequence). CDR3 length: 16 residues. V was trimmed by 5 bases and J by 5 bases, leaving 21 bases between them. DNA for the CDR3: TGTGCCAGTAGTCCCATTTTAGAAAGCCCCCGTGAGACCCAGTACTTC. Its protein is CASSPILESPRETQYF. Complete variable domain (other parts from reference TRBV19 and TRBJ2-5): DGGITQSPKYLFRKEGQNVTLSCEQNLNHDAMYWYRQDPGQGLRLIYYSQIVNDFQKGDIAEGYSVSREKKESFPLTVTSAQKNPTAFYLCASSPILESPRETQYFGPGTRLLVL.

The rearrangement joins TRBV7-3 to TRBJ2-1, with D perhaps TRBD1 (5 bases). Germline CDR1 is SGHTA and CDR2 is FQGTGA. Trimming removed 1 base at V and 5 bases at J, with 9 bases between. The CDR3 extends over 14 amino acids. The CDR3 DNA reads as TGTGCCAGCAGCTTAAGGGGCCCCCACAATGAGCAGTTCTTC. Residues: CASSLRGPHNEQFF.

The genes are TRBV24-1 and TRBJ2-3, with TRBD2 matching over 7 bases. The germline V gene has CDR1 KGHDR and CDR2 SFDVKD. V was pared by 1 base and J by 4 bases, with 4 bases of the junction left unmatched. The CDR3 is made up of 15 amino acids. The CDR3 loop is CATSDLASGADTQYF. As DNA, the CDR3 is TGTGCCACCAGTGATTTAGCCAGCGGGGCAGATACGCAGTATTTT.

The chain uses TRBV18 and TRBJ2-3; 9 nucleotides align to TRBD2. Germline loops: CDR1 KGHSH, CDR2 LQKENI. V lost 3 bases and J lost 3; bases outside the gene matches: 4. The CDR3 consists of 15 residues. This CDR3 is CASSPGLARTDTQYF. The CDR3 DNA follows: TGTGCCAGCTCACCCGGACTAGCGAGGACAGATACGCAGTATTTT.

V and J are TRBV27 and TRBJ1-6; 7 positions agree with TRBD1. The ends lost 8 bases at V and 4 bases at J; junction bases unmatched: 8. Germline loops: CDR1 MNHEY, CDR2 SMNVEV (reference sequence). This CDR3 has 15 residues. The CDR3, as DNA: TGTGCCAGCCGGCCGTCGGGACAGTATAATTCACCCCTCCACTTT. It translates to CASRPSGQYNSPLHF.